The 18 T cell receptor beta chains reported below all come from one sample, sequenced in a study of blood T cell repertoires in COVID-19. Profiled with immunoSEQ multiplex PCR; TCRdb holds only in-frame clones, not every one. This sample has almost 200,000 clones; around 85% occur once, and the top ten carry about 0.95%. The sequenced sample was peripheral blood. These receptors all stem from a man in his 60s with COVID-19, enrolled during active disease.

The V call is TRBV7-2, the J call TRBJ1-4; D possibly corresponds to TRBD1 (6 bases). Germline V gene lookup returns CDR1 SGHTA and CDR2 FQGNSA. This CDR3 is built from 15 residues. The V end lost 4 bases, the J end lost 6 bases, and 15 bases lay between the germline ends. The CDR3, as DNA: TGTGCCAGCAGCTACACTACAGGGACCTATGAAAAACTGTTTTTT. This codes for CASSYTTGTYEKLFF.

CDR3 bases: TGTGCCAGCAGTTTCGCTGGGAGGCCGGAGACCCAGTACTTC. Translating gives CASSFAGRPETQYF. V is TRBV27 and J is TRBJ2-5; D perhaps matches TRBD2 (6 bases). The CDR3 covers 14 residues. The V gene lost 3 bases and the J gene lost 5 bases, with 13 bases spanning the gap. CDR1 MNHEY and CDR2 SMNVEV come from the germline V gene (reference sequence).

The rearrangement joins TRBV4-2 to TRBJ2-1; D ambiguous. Deletions cut 0 bases from V and 6 bases from J, with 15 bases between. The V gene's germline CDR1 is LGHNA and CDR2 YNFKEQ. The CDR3 covers 16 residues. Written as DNA, the CDR3 is TGTGCCAGCAGCCAAGATTTACAGCCGCGCCCCAATGAGCAGTTCTTC. It encodes CASSQDLQPRPNEQFF.

This clone occurred a few times. The V call is TRBV9, the J call TRBJ2-2; 11 positions match TRBD2. Losses at the gene ends were 4 bases for V and 3 bases for J; bases not matched to a gene: 5. This CDR3 is 16 amino acids long. Per germline, CDR1 SGDLS and CDR2 YYNGEE. CDR3 in amino acids: CASSSGLADYTGELFF. CDR3 bases: TGTGCCAGCAGCTCGGGACTAGCGGACTACACCGGGGAGCTGTTTTTT.

This clone occurred once. The V gene is TRBV6-6, the J gene TRBJ2-5, with TRBD1 matching over 9 bases. Germline V lookup: CDR1 MNHNY, CDR2 SVGAGI (reference sequence). V shed 5 bases and J 0 bases; nucleotides not matched to a gene: 1. CDR3 length equals 14 residues. CDR3 sequence: CASSGQGHQETQYF. As DNA, the CDR3 is TGTGCCAGCAGTGGACAGGGGCACCAAGAGACCCAGTACTTC.

The chain recombines TRBV13 with TRBJ1-2; D is undetermined. Germline V CDR1 and CDR2: PRHDT, FYEKMQ (reference sequence). V lost 0 bases and J lost 3, with 11 bases in between. The CDR3 spans 15 residues. The CDR3 DNA reads as TGTGCCAGCAGCTTAGGAGCGGGAGACTACTATGGCTACACCTTC. Amino acid sequence: CASSLGAGDYYGYTF.

The CDR3: CASSFIAGVGGELFF. The CDR3 nucleotides read TGTGCCAGCAGTTTTATAGCGGGAGTTGGCGGGGAGCTGTTTTTT. The rearrangement links TRBV6-5 to TRBJ2-2, with TRBD2 matching over 9 bases. The CDR3 is 15 residues long. V was clipped by 4 bases and J by 7 bases; unmatched bases: 7. CDR1 MNHEY and CDR2 SVGAGI come from the germline V gene.

The V and J genes are TRBV27 and TRBJ1-2; 7 nucleotides match TRBD1. The junction had 6 bases not matched to a gene; V was cut back by 3 bases and J by 2 bases. The germline gives CDR1 MNHEY, CDR2 SMNVEV (reference sequence). The CDR3 has 15 amino acids. CDR3 loop: CASSLSTGLNYGYTF. The CDR3 coding sequence is TGTGCCAGCAGTTTGTCGACAGGGTTAAACTATGGCTACACCTTC.

This clone was counted between two and nine times. In DNA, the CDR3 is TGCGCCAGCAGTGAGCCCTCCGGACAGGGAGATCCCGAGGGCGCTAACTATGGCTACACCTTC. Its protein is CASSEPSGQGDPEGANYGYTF. The chain recombines TRBV10-1 with TRBJ1-2; 8 bases map to TRBD1. In germline, CDR1 is WNHNN, CDR2 SYGVQD (reference sequence). The CDR3 loop spans 21 amino acids. V lost 2 bases to trimming and J lost 0 bases; unmatched junction nucleotides: 20.

The chain carries TRBV6-5 and TRBJ1-1, with TRBD1 matching 7 bases. Germline V CDR1 and CDR2: MNHEY, SVGAGI. V lost 4 bases and J lost 0; bases outside the gene matches: 5. The CDR3 contains 15 residues. The CDR3 sequence is CASSSYRGMNTEAFF. Written as DNA, the CDR3 is TGTGCCAGCAGTTCTTACAGGGGCATGAACACTGAAGCTTTCTTT.

This chain joins TRBV18 and TRBJ2-7; TRBD1 aligns across 11 bases. The CDR3 sequence is 14 residues long. The V gene's germline CDR1 is KGHSH and CDR2 LQKENI. V gave up 5 bases and J gave up 7 bases; unmatched junction bases: 7. The CDR3 DNA reads TGTGCCAGCTCATCGCCGGACAGGGGGCTAGAGCAGTACTTC. It specifies CASSSPDRGLEQYF. Drawing the rest from reference TRBV18 and TRBJ2-7, the complete variable domain is NAGVMQNPRHLVRRRGQEARLRCSPMKGHSHVYWYRQLPEEGLKFMVYLQKENIIDESGMPKERFSAEFPKEGPSILRIQQVVRGDSAAYFCASSSPDRGLEQYFGPGTRLTVT.

The CDR3 DNA is TGTGCCAGTAAACCGCGGGTACTTAACACTGAAGCTTTCTTT. It yields the protein CASKPRVLNTEAFF. The chain uses TRBV28 and TRBJ1-1, with D uncertain. CDR3 length: 14 amino acids. From germline, CDR1 is MDHEN and CDR2 SYDVKM. The V end was cut by 9 bases, the J end by 2 bases, with 16 bases between.

V and J are TRBV6-1 and TRBJ1-5, with TRBD1 as a possible D gene (6 bases). The germline CDR1 and CDR2 sequences are MNHNS and SASEGT. The V end was cut by 0 bases, the J end by 11 bases, with 20 bases between. The CDR3 has 16 amino acids. The CDR3 region has the DNA TGTGCCAGCAGTGAAGCGCTTCAACAGGGCCGAACGGCCCAGCATTTT. Translation: CASSEALQQGRTAQHF.

V is TRBV7-2 and J is TRBJ2-1, with a possible D match to TRBD1 (7 bases). CDR1 and CDR2 (germline): SGHTA, FQGNSA. CDR3 length: 13 amino acids. V lost 3 bases and J lost 9, with 12 bases in between. The chain's CDR3 is CASSFDREAEQFF. In nucleotides, the CDR3 is TGTGCCAGCAGCTTCGACAGGGAGGCTGAGCAGTTCTTC.

The chain couples TRBV3-1 (or the pseudogene TRBV3-2) to TRBJ2-6; D is unclear. The CDR3 contains 16 residues. Trimming took off 4 bases at V and 0 bases at J, with 10 bases between the two ends. Germline V gives CDR1 LGHDT, CDR2 YNNKEL (reference sequence). The CDR3 nucleotides read TGTGCCAGCAGCCTTTTACGGTACTCTGGGGCCAACGTCCTGACTTTC. This encodes CASSLLRYSGANVLTF.

The V call is TRBV7-9, the J call TRBJ2-1, with a possible D match to TRBD1 (5 bases). CDR1 SEHNR and CDR2 FQNEAQ come from the germline V gene (reference sequence). There are 11 residues in the CDR3. With 8 bases removed from V and 15 bases from J, the gap between germline ends came to 17 bases. CDR3 sequence (DNA): TGTGCCAGCCCACTCCCGCAGGGCTTGTTCTTC. Translated: CASPLPQGLFF.

J is TRBJ1-2 and V is TRBV4-1; D remains ambiguous. The CDR3 consists of 15 residues. The V and J ends lost 2 bases and 0 bases respectively, with 10 bases between them. Germline CDR1 reads MGHRA; CDR2 reads YSYEKL. The CDR3 reads CASSQSRGPNYGYTF. CDR3 coding DNA: TGCGCCAGCAGCCAATCCCGTGGGCCTAACTATGGCTACACCTTC.

The rearrangement links TRBV29-1 to TRBJ1-2; 9 bases line up with TRBD1. CDR3 length: 11 amino acids. Germline assignment: CDR1 SQVTM and CDR2 ANQGSEA. The V segment lost 8 bases and the J segment 7 bases; nucleotides outside the gene matches: 5. CDR3 in DNA: TGCAGCTCCACAGGGGGCTCTGGCTACACCTTC. Protein sequence: CSSTGGSGYTF.